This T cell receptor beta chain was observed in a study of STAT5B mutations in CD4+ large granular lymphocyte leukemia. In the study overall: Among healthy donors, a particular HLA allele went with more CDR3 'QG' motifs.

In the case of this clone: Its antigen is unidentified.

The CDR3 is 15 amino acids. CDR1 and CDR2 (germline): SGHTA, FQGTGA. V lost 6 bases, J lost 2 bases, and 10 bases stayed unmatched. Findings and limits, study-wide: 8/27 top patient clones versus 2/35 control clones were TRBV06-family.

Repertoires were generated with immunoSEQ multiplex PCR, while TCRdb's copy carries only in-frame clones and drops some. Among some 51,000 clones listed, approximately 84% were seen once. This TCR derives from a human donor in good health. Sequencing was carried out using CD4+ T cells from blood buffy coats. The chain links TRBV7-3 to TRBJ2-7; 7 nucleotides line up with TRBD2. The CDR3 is CASSAASGGPYEQYF. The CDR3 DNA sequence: TGTGCCAGCAGTGCAGCTAGCGGAGGCCCCTACGAGCAGTACTTC.